These 19 T cell receptor beta chains share one sample of origin, sequenced in a study of early T cells in non-severe SARS-CoV-2 infection (dated by TCRdb to about 2021). Receptors were amplified or captured by 5' RACE. Instrument used: NextSeq 500. The public reads were reanalyzed by TCRdb: fastp trimming at Q25, MiXCR alignment, in-frame beta chains only. Every entry covers one CDR3 protein and lists the most common genes and DNA from its rows. Across this sample there are 80,000 or so distinct CDR3 sequences, with more than 5% seen only once. Of the sample, roughly 8.1% is held by the ten largest clones. The sample was whole blood. Every receptor here comes from an adult who was a healthcare worker with PCR-confirmed SARS-CoV-2 infection or an uninfected control (not recorded which).

This clonotype occurred many times. V is TRBV12-3 or TRBV12-4 and J is TRBJ1-5; D possibly corresponds to TRBD1 (6 bases). Trimming shortened V by 6 bases and J by 2 bases, and 14 bases separated the two germline ends. This CDR3 has 15 amino acids. The CDR3 DNA follows: TGTGCCAGCAGCCGGGAGGACAGAGGCAATCAGCCCCAGCATTTT. It yields the protein CASSREDRGNQPQHF.

The J gene is TRBJ2-7, the V gene TRBV5-4, with TRBD1 identical over 12 bases. J was trimmed by 3 bases and V by 4 bases; bases with no gene match: 5. Germline V gene sequence: CDR1 SGHNT, CDR2 YYREEE (reference sequence). The CDR3 loop spans 15 amino acids. The CDR3 region has the DNA TGTGCCAGCAGCCAGGGACAGGGGGCTTTCTACGAGCAGTACTTC. Residues: CASSQGQGAFYEQYF.

This sequence joins TRBV11-2 and TRBJ2-1, with TRBD1 matching over 8 bases. The V gene end was trimmed by 6 bases and the J gene end by 5 bases; junction bases not matched to a gene: 9. Germline lookup yields CDR1 SGHAT and CDR2 FQNNGV. The CDR3 is made up of 15 amino acids. CDR3: CASRQPGTGNNEQFF. The CDR3 bases are TGTGCCAGCAGACAACCCGGGACAGGCAACAATGAGCAGTTCTTC.

This chain links TRBV29-1 with TRBJ2-2; D unresolved. Trimming pared 7 bases from V and 0 bases from J, leaving 9 bases between. Looked up from germline, CDR1 is SQVTM and CDR2 is ANQGSEA. The CDR3 sequence is 13 residues long. CDR3: CSAVVPNTGELFF. The DNA of the CDR3 is TGCAGCGCTGTGGTCCCGAACACCGGGGAGCTGTTTTTT.

This clonotype showed up just a few times. The V gene is TRBV28, the J gene TRBJ1-6; tentatively, D is TRBD1 (6 bases). CDR1 is MDHEN, CDR2 SYDVKM, per germline. This CDR3 has 14 amino acids. Between the trimmed V and J ends, which lost 7 bases and 10 bases, there was a span of 17 bases. In DNA, the CDR3 is TGTGCCAGCATCACAGACAGGCGAAGGTCACCCCTCCACTTT. Residues: CASITDRRRSPLHF.

The chain carries TRBV12-3 or TRBV12-4 and TRBJ2-7; the D call may be TRBD1 or TRBD2 (5 bases each). The germline V and J ends were trimmed by 7 bases and 5 bases, with 15 bases remaining between them. The CDR3 has 13 residues. In DNA form, the CDR3 reads TGTGCCAGCACCGGGGCCAACTCGGACGAGCAGTACTTC. Translated: CASTGANSDEQYF.

At least ten counts were recorded for this clonotype. The chain combines TRBV7-6 with TRBJ2-5; D may correspond to TRBD1 or TRBD2 (5 bases each). V was pared by 0 bases and J by 5 bases, with 7 bases between. Germline V gives CDR1 SGHVS, CDR2 FNYEAQ. This CDR3 is 13 amino acids long. CDR3 in amino acids: CASSLAGPETQYF. CDR3 DNA sequence: TGTGCCAGCAGCTTAGCGGGACCGGAGACCCAGTACTTC.

This clonotype was observed many times. This chain links TRBV6-5 with TRBJ2-6; 10 bases are shared with TRBD1. Trimming at V came to 6 bases and at J to 2 bases, leaving 13 bases not matched to a gene. Germline V CDR1 and CDR2: MNHEY, SVGAGI. The CDR3 spans 19 residues. CDR3 loop: CASSRVGQGVLPGANVLTF. DNA for the CDR3: TGTGCCAGCAGCCGGGTCGGACAGGGGGTACTTCCTGGGGCCAACGTCCTGACTTTC.

The chain recombines TRBV7-2 with TRBJ2-4; tentative D call: TRBD1 (6 bases). Trimming removed 5 bases from V and 1 base from J, with 15 bases in between. From germline, CDR1 is SGHTA and CDR2 FQGNSA. The CDR3 is 16 amino acids. CDR3 in amino acids: CASSDDRTAAKNIQYF. The CDR3 DNA sequence: TGTGCCAGCAGCGACGACAGGACCGCTGCCAAAAACATTCAGTACTTC.

This clonotype turned up a few times. The V and J genes are TRBV18 and TRBJ1-5; D gene uncertain. V was trimmed by 3 bases and J by 5 bases, leaving 8 bases between them. From germline, CDR1 is KGHSH and CDR2 LQKENI. The CDR3 runs 13 residues. CDR3 protein: CASSPELYQPQHF. CDR3 coding DNA: TGTGCCAGCTCACCCGAACTCTATCAGCCCCAGCATTTT.

Only a few counts were recorded for this clonotype. V usage is TRBV18 and J usage is TRBJ1-2; 8 nucleotides match TRBD1. Germline CDR1 and CDR2: KGHSH and LQKENI. The CDR3 consists of 14 residues. Trimming took 6 bases from V and 4 from J; bases not matched to a gene: 7. CDR3 in DNA: TGTGCCAGCTCTAAGACAGGGGTGGCCTATGGCTACACCTTC. This codes for CASSKTGVAYGYTF.

V usage is TRBV6-1 and J usage is TRBJ1-5; TRBD1 aligns across 8 bases. The CDR3 runs to 16 residues. Germline V lookup: CDR1 MNHNS, CDR2 SASEGT. With 2 bases clipped from V and 9 bases from J, the junction kept 12 bases outside the gene matches. CDR3 nucleotide sequence: TGTGCCAGCAGTGAATTCCCCGGGACAGGAATCCTGCCCCAGCATTTT. Translation gives CASSEFPGTGILPQHF.

In this sample, this clonotype turned up once. J is TRBJ2-3 and V is TRBV7-6; TRBD2 agrees at 8 bases. Germline-derived CDR1 and CDR2 are SGHVS and FNYEAQ. The junction had 14 bases not matched to a gene; V was cut back by 4 bases and J by 2 bases. This CDR3 is built from 18 residues. The CDR3 sequence: CASSSGAAGGSDTDTQYF. The CDR3 DNA follows: TGTGCCAGCAGCTCCGGCGCTGCGGGAGGCTCAGACACAGATACGCAGTATTTT. Looking up the rest from reference TRBV7-6 and TRBJ2-3 gives the full variable domain: GAGVSQSPRYKVTKRGQDVALRCDPISGHVSLYWYRQALGQGPEFLTYFNYEAQQDKSGLPNDRFSAERPEGSISTLTIQRTEQRDSAMYRCASSSGAAGGSDTDTQYFGPGTRLTVL.

This rearrangement joins TRBV27 to TRBJ1-1; D call uncertain. CDR1 and CDR2 (germline): MNHEY, SMNVEV (reference sequence). Trimming removed 5 bases from V and 4 bases from J, with 14 bases in between. The length of the CDR3 is 14 residues. The CDR3 here is CASSRRPGVTEAFF. The CDR3 coding sequence is TGTGCCAGCAGTCGGCGTCCCGGGGTCACTGAAGCTTTCTTT.

This clonotype appeared a few times. The V gene is TRBV19, the J gene TRBJ1-5; D is unclear. The CDR3 sequence is 12 residues long. V was pared by 8 bases and J by 4 bases, with 9 bases between. Germline lookup yields CDR1 LNHDA and CDR2 SQIVND (reference sequence). The CDR3 coding sequence is TGTGCCAGTGCACAGCAAAATCAGCCCCAGCATTTT. Residues: CASAQQNQPQHF.

This clonotype was seen at least ten times. CDR3 nucleotide sequence: TGCAGTGCTCCGCGGACGGTAAAGTTGAACACTGAAGCTTTCTTT. Residues: CSAPRTVKLNTEAFF. The V call is TRBV20-1, the J call TRBJ1-1; no clear D. V lost 5 bases and J 0 bases, leaving 16 bases between the germline ends. The CDR3 is 15 amino acids. CDR1 and CDR2 from the germline V gene are DFQATT and SNEGSKA (reference sequence).

In its sample, this clonotype was seen a few times. The V and J genes are TRBV6-6 and TRBJ2-7; TRBD1 matches at 8 bases. The germline V gene has CDR1 MNHNY and CDR2 SVGAGI (reference sequence). The CDR3 has 14 residues. V was pared by 0 bases and J by 4 bases, with 2 bases of the junction left unmatched. The CDR3 loop is CASSYSGQGYEQYF. The DNA of the CDR3 is TGTGCCAGCAGTTACTCTGGACAGGGTTACGAGCAGTACTTC.

The table lists this clonotype with many counts. The rearrangement uses TRBV29-1 and TRBJ2-2, with 8 nucleotides matching TRBD2. The germline V gene encodes CDR1 SQVTM and CDR2 ANQGSEA. CDR3 length equals 14 residues. The ends lost 6 bases at V and 0 bases at J; junction bases unmatched: 3. For the CDR3, the DNA is TGCAGCGTCATGGGACTAGCGAACACCGGGGAGCTGTTTTTT. Protein: CSVMGLANTGELFF.

This clonotype was seen only a few times. This sequence joins TRBV20-1 and TRBJ1-2; D unresolved. This CDR3 is 14 amino acids long. V was shortened by 0 bases and J by 2 bases, with 10 bases between the two germline ends. The germline V gene encodes CDR1 DFQATT and CDR2 SNEGSKA (reference sequence). The CDR3 region has the DNA TGCAGTGCTAGAGATTTACAGATGAACTATGGCTACACCTTC. Its protein product is CSARDLQMNYGYTF.